This entry lists 23 T cell receptor beta chains sequenced from one sample in a study of T cell repertoires in cytomegalovirus infection. TCRdb analysed the reads with MiXCR anew, one entry per CDR3 protein. The table records around 450,000 distinct CDR3 sequences, 25% to 40% of them present only once. What was sequenced was PBMCs. The receptors here all came from a human donor in good health (CMV status not recorded). Some clones in this sample may be carry-over from other donors' samples.

The V gene is TRBV7-2, the J gene TRBJ2-2, with TRBD2 as a possible D gene (6 bases). The V gene's germline CDR1 is SGHTA and CDR2 FQGNSA. V was cut by 2 bases and J by 5 bases, with 12 bases left in between. This CDR3 has 15 residues. This CDR3 is CASSLNSGVTGELFF. CDR3 bases: TGTGCCAGCAGCTTAAACTCGGGGGTGACCGGGGAGCTGTTTTTT.

About this clonotype: This CDR3 is missing its conserved last phenylalanine or tryptophan, likely due to a read error. V is TRBV12-3 or TRBV12-4 and J is TRBJ1-2; D is uncertain. This CDR3 is 12 amino acids long. V lost 5 bases and J 6 bases, leaving 10 bases between the germline ends. CDR3 amino acids: CASSLGPDGYTS. The CDR3 DNA reads as TGTGCCAGCAGTCTCGGGCCAGATGGCTACACCTCC.

As concerns this clonotype: An end of the junction differs from the germline gene, which may be a read error. V gene TRBV6-6 combines with J gene TRBJ1-1, with no clear D. This CDR3 region has 13 residues. Germline CDR1 and CDR2: MNHNY and SVGAGI (reference sequence). The CDR3 is CASSAWLNTESCF. The CDR3 region has the DNA TGTGCCAGCAGTGCGTGGCTGAACACTGAATCGTGCTTT.

The chain couples TRBV7-3 to TRBJ2-7; D is perhaps TRBD1 or TRBD2 (7 bases each). The length of the CDR3 is 17 residues. Germline values: CDR1 SGHTA, CDR2 FQGTGA. Trimming removed 4 bases at V and 0 bases at J, with 19 bases between. The CDR3 nucleotides are TGTGCCAGCAGCTCCCAGGGGGGTCGCGGGAGCTCCTACGAGCAGTACTTC. Encoded protein: CASSSQGGRGSSYEQYF.

This chain connects TRBV28 to TRBJ1-2; a weak D match, TRBD1 (6 bases). This CDR3 is built from 15 residues. The germline V gene has CDR1 MDHEN and CDR2 SYDVKM. V was shortened by 6 bases and J by 3 bases, with 17 bases between the two germline ends. Here the CDR3 DNA reads TGTGCCAGCAGCATCAATACGGGGGCGGACTATGGCTACACCTTC. Residues: CASSINTGADYGYTF.

The CDR3 is CASTGTGGFYSNQPQHF. The DNA of the CDR3 is TGTGCCAGCACCGGGACAGGGGGCTTCTATAGCAATCAGCCCCAGCATTTT. The chain couples TRBV6-2 or TRBV6-3 to TRBJ1-5; TRBD1 aligns across 12 bases. The germline gives CDR1 MNHEY, CDR2 SVGEGT. The CDR3 totals 17 residues. The ends lost 7 bases at V and 0 bases at J; junction bases unmatched: 7.

This clonotype was picked up a small number of times. CDR3 sequence (DNA): TGTGCCAGCAGCAAGGGGGGTAGGGGGGAGACCCAGTACTTC. Translation gives CASSKGGRGETQYF. This chain uses TRBV7-2 with TRBJ2-5; D may match TRBD1 or TRBD2 (6 bases each). The length of the CDR3 is 14 residues. Germline V gives CDR1 SGHTA, CDR2 FQGNSA. The V gene lost 5 bases and the J gene lost 5 bases, with 15 bases spanning the gap.

V gene TRBV20-1 combines with J gene TRBJ2-1; 8 nucleotides agree with TRBD2. CDR1 DFQATT and CDR2 SNEGSKA come from the germline V gene (reference sequence). This CDR3 region has 14 residues. V trimming: 5 bases; J trimming: 8 bases; junction bases outside the gene matches: 11. The CDR3 sequence: CSAPGAAGVHEQFF. CDR3 coding DNA: TGCAGTGCTCCCGGCGCAGCGGGGGTCCATGAGCAGTTCTTC.

This chain joins TRBV4-3 and TRBJ2-7; D unclear. The V end was cut by 0 bases, the J end by 4 bases, with 7 bases between. CDR3 length: 13 amino acids. Germline CDR1 LGHNA, CDR2 YSLEER. CDR3 region: CASSQDMSYEQYF. The DNA for the CDR3 is TGCGCCAGCAGCCAAGACATGTCGTACGAGCAGTACTTC.

Note on this clonotype: Compared with germline, one end of the junction differs, possibly owing to a read error. V usage is TRBV19 and J usage is TRBJ2-1, with no clear D. The length of the CDR3 is 14 residues. The germline gives CDR1 LNHDA, CDR2 SQIVND (reference sequence). The CDR3: CASSMGGLSNAQFF. The CDR3 DNA reads as TGTGCCAGTAGTATGGGTGGGTTAAGCAATGCGCAGTTCTTC.

This clonotype was observed a few times. The chain joins TRBV2 to TRBJ2-3; D call uncertain. The CDR3 is 15 residues long. CDR1 and CDR2 (germline): SNHLY, FYNNEI. V lost 3 bases and J 5 bases, leaving 15 bases between the germline ends. The CDR3, as DNA: TGTGCCAGCAGTGACAGAAGGTTTAGGGAAGATACGCAGTATTTT. Translating gives CASSDRRFREDTQYF.

V is TRBV5-3 and J is TRBJ1-2; weak D call: TRBD1 (5 bases). TRBV5-3 is labeled an ORF, and its function is uncertain. The CDR3 is 14 amino acids. V shed 8 bases and J shed 8 bases, with 22 bases lying between them. The CDR3 DNA follows: TGTGCCAGTTTCACAAGGTCGGCAGGGCAAGGCTACACCTTC. This translates into CASFTRSAGQGYTF.

The chain recombines TRBV19 with TRBJ1-1, with TRBD1 matching 11 bases. V trimming: 5 bases; J trimming: 4 bases; junction bases outside the gene matches: 6. The germline CDR1 and CDR2 sequences are LNHDA and SQIVND (reference sequence). The CDR3 consists of 15 residues. The CDR3 sequence is CASSPPGTGGTEAFF. The CDR3 nucleotides are TGTGCCAGTAGTCCCCCCGGGACAGGGGGCACTGAAGCTTTCTTT.

The rearrangement joins TRBV2 to TRBJ2-7; no clear D gene. The germline V gene has CDR1 SNHLY and CDR2 FYNNEI. V lost 2 bases and J lost 0, with 14 bases in between. The CDR3 has 16 residues. The CDR3, as DNA: TGTGCCAGCAGTGAAAGTCCTCTACCCAGCTCCTACGAGCAGTACTTC. This translates into CASSESPLPSSYEQYF.

In this sample, this clonotype turned up a few times. The chain carries TRBV19 and TRBJ1-4; D is possibly TRBD1 (5 bases). The CDR3 has 15 residues. The germline CDR1 and CDR2 sequences are LNHDA and SQIVND (reference sequence). Trimming took off 6 bases at V and 4 bases at J, with 15 bases between the two ends. This CDR3 is CASSSFDSSNEKLFF. DNA for the CDR3: TGTGCCAGTAGCAGCTTCGACAGTAGTAATGAAAAACTGTTTTTT.

This clonotype was detected ten times or more. The rearrangement joins TRBV7-8 to TRBJ2-7; TRBD2 matches 8 bases. J lost 1 base, V lost 2 bases, and 1 base had no gene match. There are 14 residues in the CDR3. Per germline, CDR1 SGHVS and CDR2 FQNEAQ. The DNA for the CDR3 is TGTGCCAGCAGCTTAATAGCGGGGTCCTACGAGCAGTACTTC. Its translation: CASSLIAGSYEQYF.

In this sample, this clonotype turned up many times. The V call is TRBV7-8, the J call TRBJ2-3, with D hard to call. The germline V and J ends were trimmed by 5 bases and 2 bases, with 14 bases remaining between them. Looked up from germline, CDR1 is SGHVS and CDR2 is FQNEAQ. The CDR3 runs to 15 residues. The CDR3: CASSPSVGPTDTQYF. In nucleotides, the CDR3 is TGTGCCAGCAGCCCCTCCGTAGGCCCCACAGATACGCAGTATTTT.

This clonotype was detected ten times or more. V usage is TRBV7-2 and J usage is TRBJ2-1, with 8 bases lining up with TRBD1. CDR3 length: 15 amino acids. CDR1 is SGHTA, CDR2 FQGNSA, per germline. J was trimmed by 8 bases and V by 5 bases; bases with no gene match: 11. The CDR3 DNA reads as TGTGCCAGCAGCCGACAGGGGCCCTCCTCTCATGAGCAGTTCTTC. Its translation: CASSRQGPSSHEQFF.

The chain couples TRBV7-9 to TRBJ1-1; maybe TRBD1 (6 bases). The germline CDR1 and CDR2 sequences are SEHNR and FQNEAQ (reference sequence). This CDR3 spans 15 amino acids. Trimming took off 0 bases at V and 3 bases at J, with 11 bases between the two ends. CDR3 nucleotide sequence: TGTGCCAGCAGCTTAGCGCTGGGGGCAGACACTGAAGCTTTCTTT. This codes for CASSLALGADTEAFF.

The J gene is TRBJ2-2, the V gene TRBV15, with D possibly being TRBD1 or TRBD2 (5 bases each). V shed 5 bases and J shed 3 bases, with 13 bases lying between them. The germline V gene has CDR1 LNHNV and CDR2 YYDKDF (reference sequence). The CDR3 length is 15 residues. Written as DNA, the CDR3 is TGTGCCACCAGCCGGGGCGGCAGCGACACCGGGGAGCTGTTTTTT. Protein sequence: CATSRGGSDTGELFF.

V is TRBV28 and J is TRBJ2-7; TRBD1 aligns across 8 bases. J was trimmed by 6 bases and V by 7 bases; bases with no gene match: 11. Germline V gene data show CDR1 as MDHEN and CDR2 as SYDVKM. The CDR3 is made up of 14 amino acids. CDR3: CASIGADREGEQYF. The CDR3, as DNA: TGTGCCAGCATTGGAGCGGACAGGGAAGGCGAGCAGTACTTC.

Details on this clonotype: One end of the junction does not line up with germline, which may come from a read error. V is TRBV4-1 and J is TRBJ1-2; D gene unclear. This CDR3 comprises 14 residues. Germline CDR1 is MGHRA and CDR2 is YSYEKL. In DNA, the CDR3 is TGTGCCAGCAGCCCGGACCGCGGGCTCTATGGCTACACCTTC. Residues: CASSPDRGLYGYTF.

This clonotype was seen ten or more times. This rearrangement joins TRBV7-2 to TRBJ2-1; D not resolved. CDR1 and CDR2 from the germline V gene are SGHTA and FQGNSA. V lost 1 base, J lost 0 bases, and 10 bases lay in between. There are 16 residues in the CDR3. CDR3 sequence reads: CASSLEPLSSYNEQFF. The CDR3 bases are TGTGCCAGCAGCTTAGAGCCGTTAAGCTCCTACAATGAGCAGTTCTTC.